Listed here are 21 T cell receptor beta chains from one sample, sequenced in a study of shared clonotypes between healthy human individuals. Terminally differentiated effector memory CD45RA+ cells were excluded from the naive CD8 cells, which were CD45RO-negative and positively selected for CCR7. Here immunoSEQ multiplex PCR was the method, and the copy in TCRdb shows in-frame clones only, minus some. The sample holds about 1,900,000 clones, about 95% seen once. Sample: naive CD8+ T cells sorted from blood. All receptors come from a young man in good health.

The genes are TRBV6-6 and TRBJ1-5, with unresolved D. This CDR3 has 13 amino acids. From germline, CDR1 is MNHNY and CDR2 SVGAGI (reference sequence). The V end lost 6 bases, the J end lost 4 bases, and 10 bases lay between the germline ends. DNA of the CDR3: TGTGCCAGCAGCGTAAGGGCGAATCAGCCCCAGCATTTT. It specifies CASSVRANQPQHF.

The CDR3 protein is CASSLLAGWGDTQYF. The CDR3 DNA is TGTGCCAGCAGCTTACTAGCGGGGTGGGGAGATACGCAGTATTTT. The chain joins TRBV14 to TRBJ2-3; 10 bases line up with TRBD2. Germline V gene sequence: CDR1 SGHDN, CDR2 FVKESK. V lost 5 bases and J lost 5; bases outside the gene matches: 7. CDR3 length: 15 residues.

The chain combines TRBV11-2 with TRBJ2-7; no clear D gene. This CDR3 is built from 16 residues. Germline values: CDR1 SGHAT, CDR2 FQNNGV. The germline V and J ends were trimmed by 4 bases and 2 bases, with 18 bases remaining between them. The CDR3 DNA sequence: TGTGCCAGCAGCTCTACCTTCTCCGGGCTAACCTACGAGCAGTACTTC. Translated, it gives CASSSTFSGLTYEQYF. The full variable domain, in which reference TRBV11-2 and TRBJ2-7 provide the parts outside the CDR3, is EAGVAQSPRYKIIEKRQSVAFWCNPISGHATLYWYQQILGQGPKLLIQFQNNGVVDDSQLPKDRFSAERLKGVDSTLKIQPAKLEDSAVYLCASSSTFSGLTYEQYFGPGTRLTVT.

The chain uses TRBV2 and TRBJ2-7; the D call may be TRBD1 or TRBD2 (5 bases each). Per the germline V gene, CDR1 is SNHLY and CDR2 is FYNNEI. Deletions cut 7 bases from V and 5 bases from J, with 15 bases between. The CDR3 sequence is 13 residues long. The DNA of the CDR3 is TGTGCCAGCAATTCAGGGAGAAAAGACGAGCAGTACTTC. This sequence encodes CASNSGRKDEQYF.

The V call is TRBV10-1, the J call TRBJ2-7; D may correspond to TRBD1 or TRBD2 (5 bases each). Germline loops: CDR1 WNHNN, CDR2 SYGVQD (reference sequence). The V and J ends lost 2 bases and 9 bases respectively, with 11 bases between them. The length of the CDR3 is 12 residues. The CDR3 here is CASSEGTAGQYF. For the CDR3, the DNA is TGCGCCAGCAGTGAGGGGACGGCTGGGCAGTACTTC.

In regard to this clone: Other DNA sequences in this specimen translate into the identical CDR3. The CDR3 coding sequence is TGTGCCAGCAGCTTGGGCCTAGCGGGAGGGGTATACGAGCAGTACTTC. Its translation is CASSLGLAGGVYEQYF. The rearrangement uses TRBV5-6 and TRBJ2-7; 12 positions agree with TRBD2. V gave up 0 bases and J gave up 4 bases; unmatched junction bases: 5. The CDR3 is 16 residues long. Germline V gives CDR1 SGHDT, CDR2 YYEEEE.

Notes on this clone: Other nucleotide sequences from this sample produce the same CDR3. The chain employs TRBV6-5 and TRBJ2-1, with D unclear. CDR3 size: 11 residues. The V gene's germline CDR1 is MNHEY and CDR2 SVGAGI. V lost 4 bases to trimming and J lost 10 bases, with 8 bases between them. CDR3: CASSFGDEQFF. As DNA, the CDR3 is TGTGCCAGCAGTTTTGGAGACGAGCAGTTCTTC.

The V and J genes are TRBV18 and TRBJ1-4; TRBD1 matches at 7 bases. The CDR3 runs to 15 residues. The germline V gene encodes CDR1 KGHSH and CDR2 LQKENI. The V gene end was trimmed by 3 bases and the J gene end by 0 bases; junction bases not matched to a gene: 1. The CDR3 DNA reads TGTGCCAGCTCACCCGGGACAGCAACTAATGAAAAACTGTTTTTT. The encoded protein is CASSPGTATNEKLFF. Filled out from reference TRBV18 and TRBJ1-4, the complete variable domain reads NAGVMQNPRHLVRRRGQEARLRCSPMKGHSHVYWYRQLPEEGLKFMVYLQKENIIDESGMPKERFSAEFPKEGPSILRIQQVVRGDSAAYFCASSPGTATNEKLFFGSGTQLSVL.

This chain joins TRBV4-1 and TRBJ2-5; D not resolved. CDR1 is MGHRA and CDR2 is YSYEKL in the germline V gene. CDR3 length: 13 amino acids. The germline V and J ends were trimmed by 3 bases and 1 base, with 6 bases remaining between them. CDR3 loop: CASSHLAQETQYF. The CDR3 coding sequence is TGCGCCAGCAGCCACCTGGCCCAAGAGACCCAGTACTTC.

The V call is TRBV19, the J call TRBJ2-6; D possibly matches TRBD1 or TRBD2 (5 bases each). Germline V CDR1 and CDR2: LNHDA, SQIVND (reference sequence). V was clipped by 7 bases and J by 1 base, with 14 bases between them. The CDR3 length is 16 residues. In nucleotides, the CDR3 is TGTGCCAGTACCCCCGACAGAGGGTCTGGGGCCAACGTCCTGACTTTC. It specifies CASTPDRGSGANVLTF.

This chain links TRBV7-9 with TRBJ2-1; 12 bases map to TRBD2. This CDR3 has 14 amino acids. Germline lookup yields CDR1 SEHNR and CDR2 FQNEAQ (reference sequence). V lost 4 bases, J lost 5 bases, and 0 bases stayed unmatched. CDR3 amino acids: CASSWTSGDNEQFF. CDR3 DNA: TGTGCCAGCAGCTGGACTAGCGGGGACAATGAGCAGTTCTTC.

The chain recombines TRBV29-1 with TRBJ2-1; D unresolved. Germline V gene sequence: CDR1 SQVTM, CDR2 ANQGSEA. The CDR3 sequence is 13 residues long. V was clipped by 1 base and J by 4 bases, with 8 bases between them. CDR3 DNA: TGCAGCGTTGAAGCCGGCAAGTACAATGAGCAGTTCTTC. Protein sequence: CSVEAGKYNEQFF.

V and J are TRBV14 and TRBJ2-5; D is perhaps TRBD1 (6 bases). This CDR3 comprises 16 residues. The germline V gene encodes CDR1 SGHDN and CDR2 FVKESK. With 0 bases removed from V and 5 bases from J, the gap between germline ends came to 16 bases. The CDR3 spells CASSQDSAGVTETQYF. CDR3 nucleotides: TGTGCCAGCAGCCAAGATAGCGCAGGGGTAACGGAGACCCAGTACTTC.

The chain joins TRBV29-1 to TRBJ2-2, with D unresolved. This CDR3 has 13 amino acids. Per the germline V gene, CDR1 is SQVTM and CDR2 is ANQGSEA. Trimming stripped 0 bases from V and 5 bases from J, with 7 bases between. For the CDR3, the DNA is TGCAGCGTTGAAGATCTGCGGACCGGGGAGCTGTTTTTT. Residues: CSVEDLRTGELFF.

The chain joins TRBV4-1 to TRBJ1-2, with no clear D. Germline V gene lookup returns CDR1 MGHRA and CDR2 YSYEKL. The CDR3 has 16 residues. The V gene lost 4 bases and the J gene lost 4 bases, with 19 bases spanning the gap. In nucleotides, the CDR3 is TGCGCCAGCAGCCCTACGGACGACCCGGTGGTCTATGGCTACACCTTC. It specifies CASSPTDDPVVYGYTF.

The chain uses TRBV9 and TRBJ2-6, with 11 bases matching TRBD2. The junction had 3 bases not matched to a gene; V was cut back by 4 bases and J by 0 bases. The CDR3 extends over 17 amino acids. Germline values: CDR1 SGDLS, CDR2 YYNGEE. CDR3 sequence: CASSPSGGTSGANVLTF. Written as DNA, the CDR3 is TGTGCCAGCAGCCCTAGCGGGGGGACCTCTGGGGCCAACGTCCTGACTTTC.

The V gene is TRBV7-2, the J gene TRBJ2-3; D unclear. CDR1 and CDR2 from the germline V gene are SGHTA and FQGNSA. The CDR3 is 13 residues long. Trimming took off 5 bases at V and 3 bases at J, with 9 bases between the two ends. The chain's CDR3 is CASSVLGTDTQYF. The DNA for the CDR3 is TGTGCCAGCAGCGTCCTTGGAACAGATACGCAGTATTTT.

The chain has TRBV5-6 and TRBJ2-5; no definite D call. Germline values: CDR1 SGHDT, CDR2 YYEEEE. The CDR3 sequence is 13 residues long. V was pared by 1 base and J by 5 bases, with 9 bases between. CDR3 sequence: CASSLMHGETQYF. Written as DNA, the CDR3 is TGTGCCAGCAGCTTGATGCACGGGGAGACCCAGTACTTC.

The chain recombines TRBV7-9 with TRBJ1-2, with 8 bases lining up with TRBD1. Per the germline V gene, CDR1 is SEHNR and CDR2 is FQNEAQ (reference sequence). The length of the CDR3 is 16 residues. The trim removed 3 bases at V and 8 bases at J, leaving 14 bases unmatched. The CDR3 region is CASSFEKDRAENGYTF. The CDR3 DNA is TGTGCCAGCAGCTTTGAGAAGGACAGGGCGGAGAACGGCTACACCTTC.

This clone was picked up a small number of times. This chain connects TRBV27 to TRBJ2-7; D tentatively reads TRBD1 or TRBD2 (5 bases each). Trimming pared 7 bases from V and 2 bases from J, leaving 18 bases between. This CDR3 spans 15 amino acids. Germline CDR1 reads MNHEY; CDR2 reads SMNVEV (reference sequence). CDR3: CASTQDGDLTYEQYF. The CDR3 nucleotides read TGTGCCAGCACACAGGACGGGGACCTAACCTACGAGCAGTACTTC.

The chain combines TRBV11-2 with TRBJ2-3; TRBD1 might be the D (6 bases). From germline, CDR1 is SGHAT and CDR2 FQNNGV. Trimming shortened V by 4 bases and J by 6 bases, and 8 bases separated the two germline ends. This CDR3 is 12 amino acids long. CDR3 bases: TGTGCCAGCAGCTACGACAGGGATACGCAGTATTTT. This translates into CASSYDRDTQYF.